These T cell receptor beta chains were read from a single sample in a study of blood T cell repertoires in COVID-19. Sequencing was performed with immunoSEQ multiplex PCR; in TCRdb, only in-frame clones are kept and a portion is missing. This sample has 150,000 to 200,000 clones, with over 75% found just once. The sample comprised PBMCs or T cells enriched from blood (not recorded which). These receptors came from a woman younger than 30 who had recovered from COVID-19. The CDR3 runs from the conserved cysteine through the conserved F or W. D genes are given only for firm matches. Only some rows state a clone size, as once, few, many or a class for expanded clones.

TGTGCCAGCAGGGGTCTCGGTGGACGGAGGGGCTACACCTTC,CASRGLGGRRGYTF,-,TRBJ1-2,TRBV28,-
TGTGCCAGCAGCCTCTGGCCACAATCCTATGGCTACACCTTC,CASSLWPQSYGYTF,-,TRBJ1-2,TRBV5-6,-
TGTGCCAGCAGCCCCCGACTGGCAGTAGGTGAGCAGTTCTTC,CASSPRLAVGEQFF,-,TRBJ2-1,TRBV5-6,-
TGTGCCTGGGGGGCTCAGGGTATAACTGAAGCTTTCTTT,CAWGAQGITEAFF,-,TRBJ1-1,TRBV30,-
TGTGCCAGCAGCAAAGACCCTAGCGGGAGCACAGATACGCAGTATTTT,CASSKDPSGSTDTQYF,-,TRBJ2-3,TRBV21-1,-
TGTGCCAGCAGCTCCCGGGGACTCTACGGGTGGTCTGGTGAGCAGTTCTTC,CASSSRGLYGWSGEQFF,-,TRBJ2-1,TRBV7-2,-
TGTGCCAGTGAGGCGGCGACCTACGAGCAGTACTTC,CASEAATYEQYF,-,TRBJ2-7,TRBV28,-
TGTGCCAGTAAGAGAGGGACACCTTACGAGCAGTACTTC,CASKRGTPYEQYF,-,TRBJ2-7,TRBV2,once
TGTGCCAGCAAACTGCCAGGGGGAGCGCAAGAGACCCAGTACTTC,CASKLPGGAQETQYF,TRBD1,TRBJ2-5,TRBV11-2,-
TGTGCCAGCAGTTACAGTGAGGTCGCTGAAGCTTTCTTT,CASSYSEVAEAFF,-,TRBJ1-1,TRBV6-2/TRBV6-3,-
TGTGCCAGCAGCCAGGGTTGGAGCTACGAGCAGTACTTC,CASSQGWSYEQYF,-,TRBJ2-7,TRBV4-2,-
TGTGCCAGTAAGAGCGGGGGTTACACAGATACGCAGTATTTT,CASKSGGYTDTQYF,TRBD2,TRBJ2-3,TRBV19,-
TGTGCCAGCAGTTTCGGTACCACAGATACGCAGTATTTT,CASSFGTTDTQYF,-,TRBJ2-3,TRBV27,-
TGTGCCAGCAGCACCTTGCGGAATCCCTACGAGCAGTACTTC,CASSTLRNPYEQYF,-,TRBJ2-7,TRBV5-6,-
TGTGCCAGCAGCTTGGGCGACTCCGAGCAGTACTTC,CASSLGDSEQYF,-,TRBJ2-7,TRBV5-4,-
TGTGCCAGCAGCTTGGCCGCGGCAGGGTATACTGAAGCTTTCTTT,CASSLAAAGYTEAFF,-,TRBJ1-1,TRBV5-5,-
TGTGCCAGCAGTTTACGGCGGGCGAGCTCCTACAATGAGCAGTTCTTC,CASSLRRASSYNEQFF,-,TRBJ2-1,TRBV28,-
TGTGCCAGCAGTTTCCAAGGGAGTCTCCAGCCCCAGCATTTT,CASSFQGSLQPQHF,-,TRBJ1-5,TRBV27,-
TGCGCCAGCAGCCAAGGAAGTAGCGTCTCCTACAATGAGCAGTTCTTC,CASSQGSSVSYNEQFF,-,TRBJ2-1,TRBV4-1,-
TGTGCCAGCAGTCCGCCCTTCCGCGCGCATATCTATGGCTACACCTTC,CASSPPFRAHIYGYTF,-,TRBJ1-2,TRBV28,-
TGTGCCAGCATCTTAGGCACTATTCCCAATGAGCAGTTCTTC,CASILGTIPNEQFF,-,TRBJ2-1,TRBV2,-
TGTGCCAGCAGCCTATTAGCGGGGGGGCATACAGATACGCAGTATTTT,CASSLLAGGHTDTQYF,TRBD2,TRBJ2-3,TRBV3-1/TRBV3-2,-
TGTGCCAGCAGCGCCGGACTAGCGGGAGGATGGTTGCAGTTCTTC,CASSAGLAGGWLQFF,TRBD2,TRBJ2-1,TRBV7-3,-
TGTGCCAGCAGTTACGGGGGCCTCCTGGGAGCTTTCTTT,CASSYGGLLGAFF,-,TRBJ1-1,TRBV6-5,-
TGTGCCAGCAGTGGAATAAAAACCGGACAGTTCACCGGGGAGCTGTTTTTT,CASSGIKTGQFTGELFF,-,TRBJ2-2,TRBV2,once
TGCAGCGTTGAAGATCAAGAGGGCCCGACCCTTCGAGCTTTCTTT,CSVEDQEGPTLRAFF,-,TRBJ1-1,TRBV29-1,-
TGTGCCACCAGTGATTTGCGAGTAGACACCGGGGAGCTGTTTTTT,CATSDLRVDTGELFF,-,TRBJ2-2,TRBV24-1,-
TGTGCCAGCAGCCAAGCCGGTGGACTAGCGGGGGGCAATGAGCAGTTCTTC,CASSQAGGLAGGNEQFF,TRBD2,TRBJ2-1,TRBV4-2,-
TGCGCCAGCAGCTTGGCATCAAACACCGGGGAGCTGTTTTTT,CASSLASNTGELFF,-,TRBJ2-2,TRBV5-1,-
TGTGCCAGCATTAGAACGGGAGGGCGACACAATGAGCAGTTCTTC,CASIRTGGRHNEQFF,TRBD2,TRBJ2-1,TRBV6-6,-
TGTGCCAGCAGCGGGACAGGGGGCTCTGGGGCCAACGTCCTGACTTTC,CASSGTGGSGANVLTF,TRBD1,TRBJ2-6,TRBV9,-
TGCAGCGTTCATGGACACCCCGACTCTGGAAACACCATATATTTT,CSVHGHPDSGNTIYF,-,TRBJ1-3,TRBV29-1,-
TGTGCCAGCAGCCCACAGGTGATCACTGAAGCTTTCTTT,CASSPQVITEAFF,-,TRBJ1-1,TRBV11-2,-
TGTGCCTGCGGACTAGTCGCCTCCTACGAGCAGTACTTC,CACGLVASYEQYF,TRBD2,TRBJ2-7,TRBV30,-
TGTGCCAGCAGTGCCGCGGGAGGGGTAACAGATACGCAGTATTTT,CASSAAGGVTDTQYF,TRBD2,TRBJ2-3,TRBV2,-
TGCGCCAGCAGCTCGGACAGGGGGAACACTGAAGCTTTCTTT,CASSSDRGNTEAFF,TRBD1,TRBJ1-1,TRBV5-1,-
TGTGCCAGCTCCCCCAAAACAGGGTCTGGAAACACCATATATTTT,CASSPKTGSGNTIYF,-,TRBJ1-3,TRBV18,-
TGCGCCAGCAGCCAAGATGCCGGGTTCTATGGCTACACCTTC,CASSQDAGFYGYTF,-,TRBJ1-2,TRBV4-3,once
TGTGCCAGCAGGATGAAGGGACAGGGAAATCAGCCCCAGCATTTT,CASRMKGQGNQPQHF,TRBD1,TRBJ1-5,TRBV6-5,-
TGCGCCAGCAGTGGTACAGGGGGGGAGCAGCCCCAGCATTTT,CASSGTGGEQPQHF,TRBD1,TRBJ1-5,TRBV10-2,-
TGTGCCAGCAGCTTCGGGACAGGGGGCTACGAGCAGTACTTC,CASSFGTGGYEQYF,TRBD1,TRBJ2-7,TRBV7-2,-
TGTGCCAGCTCGGGACTAGCGGGAGGTAGTGAGCAGTTCTTC,CASSGLAGGSEQFF,TRBD2,TRBJ2-1,TRBV19,-
TGTGCCAGCAGTCTTGGCGGGGAGTCGTTCTCCTACGAGCAGTACTTC,CASSLGGESFSYEQYF,-,TRBJ2-7,TRBV2,-
TGTGCCAGCAGCTTAACTAGCGGGGAGTATTATGAGCAGTTCTTC,CASSLTSGEYYEQFF,TRBD2,TRBJ2-1,TRBV11-3,-
TGTGCCAGCAGCCAAGATTACAGGGATGAAAAACTGTTTTTT,CASSQDYRDEKLFF,-,TRBJ1-4,TRBV3-1/TRBV3-2,-